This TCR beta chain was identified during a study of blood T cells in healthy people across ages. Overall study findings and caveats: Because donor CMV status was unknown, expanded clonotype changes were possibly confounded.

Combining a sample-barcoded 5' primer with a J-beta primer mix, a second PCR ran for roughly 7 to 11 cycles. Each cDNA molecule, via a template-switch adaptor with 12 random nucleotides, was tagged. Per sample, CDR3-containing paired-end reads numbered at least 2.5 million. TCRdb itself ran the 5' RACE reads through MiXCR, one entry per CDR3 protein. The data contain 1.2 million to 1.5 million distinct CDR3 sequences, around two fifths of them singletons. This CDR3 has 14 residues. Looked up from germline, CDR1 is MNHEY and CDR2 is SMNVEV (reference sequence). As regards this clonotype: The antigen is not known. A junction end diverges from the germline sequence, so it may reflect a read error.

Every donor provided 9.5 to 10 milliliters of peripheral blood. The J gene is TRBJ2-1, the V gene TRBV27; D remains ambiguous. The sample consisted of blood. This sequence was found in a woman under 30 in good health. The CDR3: CASSWAAFYNGQFF. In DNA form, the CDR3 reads TGTGCCAGCAGTTGGGCAGCGTTCTACAATGGGCAGTTCTTC.